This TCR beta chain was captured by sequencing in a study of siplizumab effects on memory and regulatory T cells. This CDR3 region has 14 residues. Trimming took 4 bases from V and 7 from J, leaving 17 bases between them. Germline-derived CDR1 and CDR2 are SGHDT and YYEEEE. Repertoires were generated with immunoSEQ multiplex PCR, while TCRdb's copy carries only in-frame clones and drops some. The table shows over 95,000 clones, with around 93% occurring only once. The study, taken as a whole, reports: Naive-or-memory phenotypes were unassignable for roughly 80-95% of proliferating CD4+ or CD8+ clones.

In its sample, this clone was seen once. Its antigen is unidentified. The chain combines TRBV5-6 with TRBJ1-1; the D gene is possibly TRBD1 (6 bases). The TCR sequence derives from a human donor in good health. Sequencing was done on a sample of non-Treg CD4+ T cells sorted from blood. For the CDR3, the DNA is TGTGCCAGCAGCGTCGGCCGGGACACCGATGAAGCTTTCTTT. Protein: CASSVGRDTDEAFF.